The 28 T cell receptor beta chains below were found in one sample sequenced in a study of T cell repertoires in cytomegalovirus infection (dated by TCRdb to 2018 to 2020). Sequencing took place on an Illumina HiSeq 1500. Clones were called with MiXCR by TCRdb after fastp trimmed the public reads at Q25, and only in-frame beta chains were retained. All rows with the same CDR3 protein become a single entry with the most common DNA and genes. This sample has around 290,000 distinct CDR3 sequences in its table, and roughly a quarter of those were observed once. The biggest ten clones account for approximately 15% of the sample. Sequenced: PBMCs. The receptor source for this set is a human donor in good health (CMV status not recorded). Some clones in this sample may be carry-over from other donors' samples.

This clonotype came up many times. The CDR3 region is CASRGGGGNYGYTF. The CDR3 DNA follows: TGTGCCAGCAGGGGTGGGGGAGGCAACTATGGCTACACCTTC. This chain connects TRBV2 to TRBJ1-2; D might be TRBD1 (5 bases). Germline CDR1 is SNHLY and CDR2 is FYNNEI. Trimming cost V 6 bases and J 2 bases, with 13 bases left between them. The CDR3 loop spans 14 amino acids.

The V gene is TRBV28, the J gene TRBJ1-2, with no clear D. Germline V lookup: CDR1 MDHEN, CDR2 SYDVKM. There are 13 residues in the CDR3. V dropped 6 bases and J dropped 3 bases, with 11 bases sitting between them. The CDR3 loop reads CASREGFDYGYTF. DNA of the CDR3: TGTGCCAGCAGGGAGGGTTTCGACTATGGCTACACCTTC.

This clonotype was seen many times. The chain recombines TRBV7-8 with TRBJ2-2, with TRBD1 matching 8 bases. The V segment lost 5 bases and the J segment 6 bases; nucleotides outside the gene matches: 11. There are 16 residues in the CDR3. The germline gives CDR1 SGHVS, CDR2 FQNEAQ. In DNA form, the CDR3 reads TGTGCCAGCAGCACCGGACAGGGAAGGGTGGCCGGGGAGCTGTTTTTT. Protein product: CASSTGQGRVAGELFF.

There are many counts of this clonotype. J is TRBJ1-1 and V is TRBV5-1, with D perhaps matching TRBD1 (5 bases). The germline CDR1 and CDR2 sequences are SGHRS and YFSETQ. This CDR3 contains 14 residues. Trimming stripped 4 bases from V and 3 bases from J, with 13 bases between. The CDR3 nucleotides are TGCGCCAGCAGCCCTCAGGGCTACGACACTGAAGCTTTCTTT. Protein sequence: CASSPQGYDTEAFF.

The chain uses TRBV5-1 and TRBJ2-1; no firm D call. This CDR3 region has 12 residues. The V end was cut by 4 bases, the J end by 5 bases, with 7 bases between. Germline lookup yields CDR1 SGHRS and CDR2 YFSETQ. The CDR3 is CASSEPNNEQFF. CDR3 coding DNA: TGCGCCAGCAGCGAGCCGAACAATGAGCAGTTCTTC. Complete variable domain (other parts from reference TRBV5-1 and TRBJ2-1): KAGVTQTPRYLIKTRGQQVTLSCSPISGHRSVSWYQQTPGQGLQFLFEYFSETQRNKGNFPGRFSGRQFSNSRSEMNVSTLELGDSALYLCASSEPNNEQFFGPGTRLTVL.

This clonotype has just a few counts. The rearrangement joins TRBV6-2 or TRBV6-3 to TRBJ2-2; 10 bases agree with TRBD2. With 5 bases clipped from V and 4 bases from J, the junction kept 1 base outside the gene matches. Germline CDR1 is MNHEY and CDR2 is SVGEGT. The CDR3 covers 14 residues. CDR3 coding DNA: TGTGCCAGCAGTAGCGGGGGGGCCACCGGGGAGCTGTTTTTT. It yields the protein CASSSGGATGELFF.

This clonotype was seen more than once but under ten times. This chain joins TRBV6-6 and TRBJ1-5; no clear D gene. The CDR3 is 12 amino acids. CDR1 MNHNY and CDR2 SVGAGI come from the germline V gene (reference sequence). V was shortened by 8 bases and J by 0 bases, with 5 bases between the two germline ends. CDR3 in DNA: TGTGCCAGCGAGGGTAGCAATCAGCCCCAGCATTTT. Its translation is CASEGSNQPQHF.

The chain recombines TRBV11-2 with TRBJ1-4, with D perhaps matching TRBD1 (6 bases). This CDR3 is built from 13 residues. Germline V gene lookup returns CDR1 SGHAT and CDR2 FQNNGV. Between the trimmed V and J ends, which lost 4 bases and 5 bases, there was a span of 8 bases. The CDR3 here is CASSYQGNEKLFF. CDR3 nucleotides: TGTGCCAGCAGCTACCAGGGGAATGAAAAACTGTTTTTT.

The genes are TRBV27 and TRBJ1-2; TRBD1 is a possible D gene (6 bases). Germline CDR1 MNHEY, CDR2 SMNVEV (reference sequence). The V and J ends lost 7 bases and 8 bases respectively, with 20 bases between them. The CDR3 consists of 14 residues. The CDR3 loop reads CASKSTGYLGGYTF. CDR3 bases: TGTGCCAGCAAATCCACAGGGTACTTGGGAGGCTACACCTTC.

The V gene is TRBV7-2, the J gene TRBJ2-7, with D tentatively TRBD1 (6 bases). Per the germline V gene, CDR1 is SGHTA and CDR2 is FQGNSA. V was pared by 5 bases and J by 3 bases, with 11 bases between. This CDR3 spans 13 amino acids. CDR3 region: CASSPRTVYEQYF. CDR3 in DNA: TGTGCCAGCAGCCCTCGGACAGTCTACGAGCAGTACTTC.

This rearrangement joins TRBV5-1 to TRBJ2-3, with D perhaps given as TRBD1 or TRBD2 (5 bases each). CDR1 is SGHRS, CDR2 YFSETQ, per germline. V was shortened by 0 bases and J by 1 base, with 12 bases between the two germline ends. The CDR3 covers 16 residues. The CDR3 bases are TGCGCCAGCAGCTTGGACTCCGGGGCGGGCACAGATACGCAGTATTTT. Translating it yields CASSLDSGAGTDTQYF.

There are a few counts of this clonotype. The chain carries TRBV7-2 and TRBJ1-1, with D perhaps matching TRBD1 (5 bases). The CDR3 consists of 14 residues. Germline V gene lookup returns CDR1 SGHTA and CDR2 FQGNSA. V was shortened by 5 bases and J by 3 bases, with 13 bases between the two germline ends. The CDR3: CASSPRRGHTEAFF. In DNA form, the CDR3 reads TGTGCCAGCAGCCCCCGGCGGGGACACACTGAAGCTTTCTTT.

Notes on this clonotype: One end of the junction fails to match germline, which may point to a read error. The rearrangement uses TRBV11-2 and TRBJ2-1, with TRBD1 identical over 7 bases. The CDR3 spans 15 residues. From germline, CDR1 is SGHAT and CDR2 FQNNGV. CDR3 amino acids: CASSPNRGLANEQLF. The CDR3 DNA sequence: TGTGCCAGCAGCCCTAACAGGGGATTAGCGAATGAGCAGCTCTTC.

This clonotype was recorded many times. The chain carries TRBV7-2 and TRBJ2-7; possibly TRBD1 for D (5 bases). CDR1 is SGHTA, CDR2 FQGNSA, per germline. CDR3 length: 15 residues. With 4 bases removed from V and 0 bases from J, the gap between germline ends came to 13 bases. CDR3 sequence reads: CASSSLGATSYEQYF. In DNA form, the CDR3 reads TGTGCCAGCAGCTCCCTTGGGGCGACCTCCTACGAGCAGTACTTC.

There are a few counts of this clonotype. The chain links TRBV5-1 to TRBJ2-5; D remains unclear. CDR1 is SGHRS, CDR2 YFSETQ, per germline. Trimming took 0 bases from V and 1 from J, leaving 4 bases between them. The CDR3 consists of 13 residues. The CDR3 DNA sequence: TGCGCCAGCAGCTTGGACCCCCAAGAGACCCAGTACTTC. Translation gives CASSLDPQETQYF.

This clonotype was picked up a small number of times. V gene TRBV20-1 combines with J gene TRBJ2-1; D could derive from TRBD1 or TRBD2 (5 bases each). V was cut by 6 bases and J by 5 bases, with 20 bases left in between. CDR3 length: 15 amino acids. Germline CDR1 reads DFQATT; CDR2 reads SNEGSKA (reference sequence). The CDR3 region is CSATTSGSHNNEQFF. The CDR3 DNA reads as TGCAGTGCCACCACCTCAGGGAGTCACAACAATGAGCAGTTCTTC.

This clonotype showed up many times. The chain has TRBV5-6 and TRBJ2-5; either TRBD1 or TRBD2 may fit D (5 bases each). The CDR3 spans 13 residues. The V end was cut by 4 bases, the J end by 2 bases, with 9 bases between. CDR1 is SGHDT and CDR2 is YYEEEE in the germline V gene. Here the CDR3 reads CASSPGRQETQYF. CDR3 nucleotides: TGTGCCAGCAGCCCGGGACGGCAAGAGACCCAGTACTTC.

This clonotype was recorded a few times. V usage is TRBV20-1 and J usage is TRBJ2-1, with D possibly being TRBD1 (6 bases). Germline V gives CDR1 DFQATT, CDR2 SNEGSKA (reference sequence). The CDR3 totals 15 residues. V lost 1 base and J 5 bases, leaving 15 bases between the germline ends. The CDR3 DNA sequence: TGCAGTGCTAGAGTATTGGGACATCTCAACAATGAGCAGTTCTTC. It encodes CSARVLGHLNNEQFF.

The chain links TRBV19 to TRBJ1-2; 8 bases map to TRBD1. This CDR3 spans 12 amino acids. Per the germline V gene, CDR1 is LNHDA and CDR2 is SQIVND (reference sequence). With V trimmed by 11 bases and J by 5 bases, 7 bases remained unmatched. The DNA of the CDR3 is TGTGCCTCCGGAGGGACAGGATATGGCTACACCTTC. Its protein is CASGGTGYGYTF.

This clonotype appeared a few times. The CDR3 loop is CASSLSQEETQYF. Here the CDR3 DNA reads TGTGCCAGCAGTTTATCACAGGAAGAGACCCAGTACTTC. This sequence joins TRBV28 and TRBJ2-5; the D gene is possibly TRBD1 (5 bases). CDR1 is MDHEN and CDR2 is SYDVKM in the germline V gene. V shed 1 base and J shed 3 bases, with 6 bases lying between them. This CDR3 has 13 residues.

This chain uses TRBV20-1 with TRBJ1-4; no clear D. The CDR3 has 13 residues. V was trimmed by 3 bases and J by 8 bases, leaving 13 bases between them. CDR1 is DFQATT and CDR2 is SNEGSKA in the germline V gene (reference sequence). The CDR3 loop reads CSASRARGEKLFF. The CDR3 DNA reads TGCAGTGCTAGTCGGGCAAGAGGGGAAAAACTGTTTTTT.

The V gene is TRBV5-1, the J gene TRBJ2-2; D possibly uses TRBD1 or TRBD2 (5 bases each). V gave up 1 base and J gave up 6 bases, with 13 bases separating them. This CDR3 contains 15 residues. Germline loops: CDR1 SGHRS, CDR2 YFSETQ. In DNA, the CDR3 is TGCGCCAGCAGCTTGAGGGGAGTCCCCTCCGGGGAGCTGTTTTTT. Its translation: CASSLRGVPSGELFF.

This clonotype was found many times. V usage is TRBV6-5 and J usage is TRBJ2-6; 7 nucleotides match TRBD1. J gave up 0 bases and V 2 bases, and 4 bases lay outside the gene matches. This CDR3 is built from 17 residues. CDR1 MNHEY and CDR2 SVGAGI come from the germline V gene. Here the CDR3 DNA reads TGTGCCAGCAGTTACAAGGGGACAGACTCTGGGGCCAACGTCCTGACTTTC. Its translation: CASSYKGTDSGANVLTF.

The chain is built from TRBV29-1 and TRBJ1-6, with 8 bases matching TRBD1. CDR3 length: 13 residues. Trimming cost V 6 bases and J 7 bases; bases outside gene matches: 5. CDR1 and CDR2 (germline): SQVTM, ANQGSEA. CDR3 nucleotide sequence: TGCAGCGTATTGACAGGGGCGAATTCACCCCTCCACTTT. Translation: CSVLTGANSPLHF.

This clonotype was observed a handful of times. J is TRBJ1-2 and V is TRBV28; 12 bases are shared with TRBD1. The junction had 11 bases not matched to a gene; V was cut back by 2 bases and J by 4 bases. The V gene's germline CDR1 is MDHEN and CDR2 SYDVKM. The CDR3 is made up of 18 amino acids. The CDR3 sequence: CASSLIMGQGAQGYGYTF. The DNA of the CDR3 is TGTGCCAGCAGTTTAATTATGGGACAGGGGGCGCAGGGCTATGGCTACACCTTC.

The CDR3 protein is CASSLNAGGVGKNIQYF. In nucleotides, the CDR3 is TGTGCCAGCAGCTTAAACGCCGGGGGGGTAGGCAAAAACATTCAGTACTTC. The V gene is TRBV7-2, the J gene TRBJ2-4, with 8 bases lining up with TRBD2. The ends lost 2 bases at V and 3 bases at J; junction bases unmatched: 9. The CDR3 loop spans 17 amino acids. Germline V lookup: CDR1 SGHTA, CDR2 FQGNSA.

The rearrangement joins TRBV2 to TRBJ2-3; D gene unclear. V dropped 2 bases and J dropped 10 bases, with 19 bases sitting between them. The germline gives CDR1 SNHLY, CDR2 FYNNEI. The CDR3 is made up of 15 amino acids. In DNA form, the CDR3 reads TGTGCCAGCAGTGAACAGGCCGCCCTCTATACTGCGCAGTATTTT. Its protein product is CASSEQAALYTAQYF.

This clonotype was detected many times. The CDR3 DNA is TGTGCCAGCAGCTTATTCGGGGGACAAGAGACCCAGTACTTC. Encoded protein: CASSLFGGQETQYF. V gene TRBV7-2 combines with J gene TRBJ2-5, with D possibly matching TRBD2 (6 bases). This CDR3 is 14 amino acids long. V gave up 2 bases and J gave up 2 bases, with 9 bases separating them. Looked up from germline, CDR1 is SGHTA and CDR2 is FQGNSA. Based on the CDR3 plus reference TRBV7-2 and TRBJ2-5, the full variable domain is GAGVSQSPSNKVTEKGKDVELRCDPISGHTALYWYRQSLGQGLEFLIYFQGNSAPDKSGLPSDRFSAERTGGSVSTLTIQRTQQEDSAVYLCASSLFGGQETQYFGPGTRLLVL.